One sample yielded the 27 T cell receptor beta chains listed below, sequenced in a study of vaccination and CD4 T cells after COVID-19. Treatment reported: roughly 10-day PBMC culture with coronavirus spike peptide pools or control peptides (ViraFEST assay). According to the study, CD4+ T cells from the unexposed donor were gathered ahead of the COVID-19 pandemic (2011-2018). Sequenced with the Oncomine TCR Beta short-read assay was DNA taken from cultured CD4+ T cells. TCRdb reanalysed the PCR reads using MiXCR and keeps one entry per CDR3 protein. The sample comprises 4,600 or so distinct CDR3 sequences, around 50% of which are singletons, and approximately 44% rests with the top ten. No antigen has been identified for these receptors. The sample consisted of CD4+ T cells from blood, cultured in vitro. All receptors derive from a human donor in good health.

The chain couples TRBV30 to TRBJ2-7; 9 nucleotides match TRBD2. The CDR3 is made up of 13 amino acids. Per the germline V gene, CDR1 is GTSNPN and CDR2 is SVGIG (reference sequence). The V gene end was trimmed by 2 bases and the J gene end by 2 bases; junction bases not matched to a gene: 1. The CDR3 DNA is TGTGCCTGGAGTTTAGCGGGAGCCTACGAGCAGTACTTC. Its protein product is CAWSLAGAYEQYF.

The chain uses TRBV11-2 and TRBJ1-2; no clear D gene. The V and J ends lost 1 base and 4 bases respectively, with 22 bases between them. Germline V gives CDR1 SGHAT, CDR2 FQNNGV. This CDR3 comprises 18 residues. Written as DNA, the CDR3 is TGTGCCAGCAGCTTAGGGGAGGGCGGTTCGATGCGTCGCTATGGCTACACCTTC. Translation: CASSLGEGGSMRRYGYTF.

The chain combines TRBV25-1 with TRBJ2-3, with a possible D match to TRBD2 (6 bases). V shed 0 bases and J shed 2 bases, with 9 bases lying between them. Germline V gives CDR1 MGHDK, CDR2 SYGVNS. The CDR3 runs 15 residues. As DNA, the CDR3 is TGTGCCAGCAGTGAATACGGGACTTTCACAGATACGCAGTATTTT. This sequence encodes CASSEYGTFTDTQYF.

The chain recombines TRBV11-2 with TRBJ1-6; D ambiguous. The CDR3 extends over 12 amino acids. V lost 1 base to trimming and J lost 10 bases, with 5 bases between them. Germline lookup yields CDR1 SGHAT and CDR2 FQNNGV. CDR3 bases: TGTGCCAGCAGCTTAGTTGGCTCACCCCTCCACTTT. It encodes CASSLVGSPLHF.

The chain couples TRBV5-4 to TRBJ2-7; TRBD2 aligns across 9 bases. Germline V gene data show CDR1 as SGHNT and CDR2 as YYREEE (reference sequence). This CDR3 is built from 14 residues. V trimming: 3 bases; J trimming: 2 bases; junction bases outside the gene matches: 3. The CDR3 reads CASSSAGGTYEQYF. Written as DNA, the CDR3 is TGTGCCAGCAGCTCAGCGGGAGGCACCTACGAGCAGTACTTC.

The chain carries TRBV2 and TRBJ1-5; 9 nucleotides align to TRBD1. Germline V gene sequence: CDR1 SNHLY, CDR2 FYNNEI. The CDR3 covers 16 residues. J was trimmed by 6 bases and V by 4 bases; bases with no gene match: 10. CDR3: CASSGPGTGNSQPQHF. The CDR3 DNA sequence: TGTGCCAGCAGTGGGCCCGGGACAGGGAATAGTCAGCCCCAGCATTTT. Using reference TRBV2 and TRBJ1-5 for the parts outside the CDR3, the full variable domain is EPEVTQTPSHQVTQMGQEVILRCVPISNHLYFYWYRQILGQKVEFLVSFYNNEISEKSEIFDDQFSVERPDGSNFTLKIRSTKLEDSAMYFCASSGPGTGNSQPQHFGDGTRLSIL.

This clonotype ranks as medium-sized. The chain combines TRBV6-1 with TRBJ2-5, with 12 bases that match TRBD2. The CDR3 has 15 amino acids. Trimming took 8 bases from V and 5 from J; bases not matched to a gene: 9. Germline V gene sequence: CDR1 MNHNS, CDR2 SASEGT. CDR3 DNA: TGTGCCAGCCAAAAACCTAGCGGGAGGGCCGAGACCCAGTACTTC. Residues: CASQKPSGRAETQYF.

The chain employs TRBV24-1 and TRBJ2-1; TRBD1 matches 8 bases. J was trimmed by 5 bases and V by 3 bases; bases with no gene match: 5. This CDR3 has 15 amino acids. The germline V gene encodes CDR1 KGHDR and CDR2 SFDVKD. The CDR3 nucleotides are TGTGCCACCAGTGATGCCGGGACAGGAGACAATGAGCAGTTCTTC. This sequence encodes CATSDAGTGDNEQFF.

This clonotype has a handful of counts. This chain links TRBV7-9 with TRBJ1-1, with D perhaps TRBD1 (6 bases). The germline V gene encodes CDR1 SEHNR and CDR2 FQNEAQ (reference sequence). The ends were cut back, 5 bases at V and 0 bases at J, with 10 bases in the middle. There are 14 residues in the CDR3. In DNA, the CDR3 is TGTGCCAGCAGCACGGACAGATTGAACACTGAAGCTTTCTTT. Its translation: CASSTDRLNTEAFF.

The chain combines TRBV7-2 with TRBJ2-7; 8 bases align to TRBD2. Trimming at V came to 5 bases and at J to 1 base, leaving 7 bases not matched to a gene. The CDR3 has 15 amino acids. Germline V gene sequence: CDR1 SGHTA, CDR2 FQGNSA. Here the CDR3 DNA reads TGTGCCAGCAGCCTCGCCGGGGGGGCTTCCTACGAGCAGTACTTC. It codes for CASSLAGGASYEQYF.

Sample share makes this clonotype hyperexpanded. V usage is TRBV10-3 and J usage is TRBJ2-1; D gene ambiguous. V was cut by 6 bases and J by 0 bases, with 12 bases left in between. The CDR3 runs to 15 residues. Germline V gene lookup returns CDR1 ENHRY and CDR2 SYGVKD. The CDR3 is CAIRSDLSSYNEQFF. DNA of the CDR3: TGTGCCATCAGAAGCGACCTAAGCTCCTACAATGAGCAGTTCTTC.

This clonotype is a singleton in its sample. The chain combines TRBV20-1 with TRBJ2-3; no firm D call. The CDR3 has 13 residues. Germline loops: CDR1 DFQATT, CDR2 SNEGSKA (reference sequence). Deletions cut 6 bases from V and 5 bases from J, with 15 bases between. DNA for the CDR3: TGCAGTGCCCCCGAGTCGGCCGGAGATACGCAGTATTTT. As protein: CSAPESAGDTQYF.

This clonotype was found once. This chain joins TRBV6-1 and TRBJ1-1; D is uncertain. The CDR3 totals 13 residues. The V and J ends lost 9 bases and 0 bases respectively, with 11 bases between them. The germline CDR1 and CDR2 sequences are MNHNS and SASEGT. This chain's CDR3 is CASAAVLNTEAFF. The DNA for the CDR3 is TGTGCCAGTGCAGCGGTTTTGAACACTGAAGCTTTCTTT.

J is TRBJ1-2 and V is TRBV10-3; TRBD1 agrees at 12 bases. Germline-derived CDR1 and CDR2 are ENHRY and SYGVKD. This CDR3 region has 16 residues. V lost 3 bases and J lost 7; bases outside the gene matches: 9. CDR3: CAISDGPGQGAGGYTF. The CDR3 DNA reads TGTGCCATCAGTGATGGCCCGGGACAGGGGGCCGGTGGCTACACCTTC.

This chain connects TRBV5-5 to TRBJ1-5, with 7 bases identical to TRBD1. Germline CDR1 and CDR2: SGHKS and YYEKEE (reference sequence). V lost 5 bases and J lost 5; bases outside the gene matches: 13. The CDR3 sequence is 16 residues long. CDR3 amino acids: CASSWGKTGVDQPQHF. In DNA, the CDR3 is TGTGCCAGCAGTTGGGGGAAAACAGGGGTGGATCAGCCCCAGCATTTT.

The chain joins TRBV27 to TRBJ1-1; D remains ambiguous. V was cut by 6 bases and J by 0 bases, with 11 bases left in between. The CDR3 is 14 residues long. Germline lookup yields CDR1 MNHEY and CDR2 SMNVEV (reference sequence). The CDR3 DNA follows: TGTGCCAGCAGGTCAAGACTCCTGAACACTGAAGCTTTCTTT. It translates to CASRSRLLNTEAFF.

Only a few counts were recorded for this clonotype. The chain is built from TRBV7-9 and TRBJ1-1; no reliable D call. CDR1 is SEHNR and CDR2 is FQNEAQ in the germline V gene (reference sequence). Trimming pared 5 bases from V and 0 bases from J, leaving 13 bases between. The CDR3 has 15 amino acids. DNA for the CDR3: TGTGCCAGCAGCCCCCGGACTTCCATGAACACTGAAGCTTTCTTT. This sequence encodes CASSPRTSMNTEAFF.

V and J are TRBV6-2 or TRBV6-3 and TRBJ2-1, with 9 bases identical to TRBD2. Per germline, CDR1 MNHEY and CDR2 SVGEGT. The CDR3 has 15 amino acids. Trimming at V came to 7 bases and at J to 9 bases, leaving 13 bases not matched to a gene. This chain's CDR3 is CASIGRAGGLAEQFF. Written as DNA, the CDR3 is TGTGCCAGCATCGGTAGGGCGGGGGGGCTTGCTGAGCAGTTCTTC.

The DNA of the CDR3 is TGTGCCAGCAGTTACCGGCTTAGCGGGGGGCGAGATACGCAGTATTTT. This gives the protein CASSYRLSGGRDTQYF. J is TRBJ2-3 and V is TRBV6-2 or TRBV6-3, with TRBD2 identical over 10 bases. The CDR3 spans 16 residues. Germline CDR1 is MNHEY and CDR2 is SVGEGT. V was pared by 2 bases and J by 5 bases, with 7 bases of the junction left unmatched.

This chain connects TRBV12-3 or TRBV12-4 to TRBJ1-2, with D perhaps matching TRBD1 (5 bases). V was pared by 2 bases and J by 3 bases, with 22 bases between. CDR3 length equals 18 residues. The CDR3 nucleotides read TGTGCCAGCAGTTTAAGGTGGGGCAGGCCCGGGGGGGACTATGGCTACACCTTC. Amino acids: CASSLRWGRPGGDYGYTF.

The genes are TRBV6-1 and TRBJ1-6, with TRBD1 identical over 7 bases. Germline CDR1 and CDR2: MNHNS and SASEGT. After removal of 5 bases from V and 1 base from J, the junction contained 8 bases not matched to a gene. The CDR3 is 17 amino acids. CDR3 residues: CASSPRQGLSYNSPLHF. The CDR3, as DNA: TGTGCCAGCAGTCCCAGACAGGGTTTATCCTATAATTCACCCCTCCACTTT.

In regard to this clonotype: Relative to the germline gene, one junction end is altered; a read error may explain this. The J gene is TRBJ1-2, the V gene TRBV7-2, with D possibly TRBD1 on 5 matching bases. Germline V CDR1 and CDR2: SGHTA, FQGNSA. The CDR3 runs 14 residues. The CDR3: CASSLVREGSPLHF. In DNA, the CDR3 is TGTGCCAGCAGCTTAGTACGTGAGGGGAGTCCACTCCACTTC.

The chain couples TRBV20-1 to TRBJ1-2; possible D gene TRBD1, 6 bases. This CDR3 comprises 14 residues. V was shortened by 6 bases and J by 1 base, with 15 bases between the two germline ends. Germline CDR1 DFQATT, CDR2 SNEGSKA (reference sequence). DNA for the CDR3: TGCAGTGCAGGGGGACACCAGAATAACTATGGCTACACCTTC. It encodes CSAGGHQNNYGYTF.

V gene TRBV28 combines with J gene TRBJ1-2; D may be TRBD1 (5 bases). The CDR3 length is 13 residues. Trimming stripped 6 bases from V and 1 base from J, with 9 bases between. From germline, CDR1 is MDHEN and CDR2 SYDVKM. For the CDR3, the DNA is TGTGCCAGCAGCCGGGACTATAACTATGGCTACACCTTC. Amino acid sequence: CASSRDYNYGYTF.

This clonotype has just a few counts. The chain carries TRBV30 and TRBJ2-7, with a possible D match to TRBD2 (5 bases). The V gene's germline CDR1 is GTSNPN and CDR2 SVGIG (reference sequence). The CDR3 loop spans 12 amino acids. The V and J ends lost 2 bases and 2 bases respectively, with 7 bases between them. The CDR3 region is CAWSLATYEQYF. CDR3 bases: TGTGCCTGGAGTTTAGCGACCTACGAGCAGTACTTC.

This clonotype was seen just once. The chain links TRBV30 to TRBJ1-1; D remains ambiguous. Germline V gives CDR1 GTSNPN, CDR2 SVGIG (reference sequence). The CDR3 is 11 amino acids. V gave up 1 base and J gave up 6 bases, with 6 bases separating them. CDR3 loop: CAWSAGAEAFF. The CDR3 DNA is TGTGCCTGGAGTGCAGGTGCTGAAGCTTTCTTT.

The CDR3 DNA is TGTGCCAGCAGCAGACAGGGTACTAACTATGGCTACACCTTC. It specifies CASSRQGTNYGYTF. V usage is TRBV6-1 and J usage is TRBJ1-2, with 7 positions matching TRBD1. V gave up 6 bases and J gave up 0 bases; unmatched junction bases: 4. Germline V CDR1 and CDR2: MNHNS, SASEGT. CDR3 length equals 14 residues.